These 21 T cell receptor beta chains came from one sample sequenced in a study of shared clonotypes between healthy human individuals. Naive CD8 cells, CD45RO-negative and positively selected for CCR7, excluded terminally differentiated effector memory CD45RA+ cells. Clones were sequenced by immunoSEQ multiplex PCR, and TCRdb holds only the in-frame ones, with some missing. The sample includes around 1.9 million clones, about 93% of them seen just once. The sample was naive CD8+ T cells from PBMCs. These receptors came from a man aged 18-30 years in good health. Some clones in this sample may be carry-over from other donors' samples.

V is TRBV10-3 and J is TRBJ1-4; D is uncertain. The germline CDR1 and CDR2 sequences are ENHRY and SYGVKD. Trimming stripped 3 bases from V and 5 bases from J, with 16 bases between. The CDR3 length is 16 residues. CDR3 in amino acids: CAISERSVSLNEKLFF. The CDR3 coding sequence is TGTGCCATCAGTGAACGGTCTGTCAGCTTAAATGAAAAACTGTTTTTT.

Details on this clone: This specimen includes other DNA sequences encoding the same CDR3. The chain recombines TRBV28 with TRBJ2-1; D is unresolved. Trimming shortened V by 3 bases and J by 3 bases, and 9 bases separated the two germline ends. Per the germline V gene, CDR1 is MDHEN and CDR2 is SYDVKM. The CDR3 is 14 residues long. The CDR3 coding sequence is TGTGCCAGCAGTTTCTCGGACGGCTACAATGAGCAGTTCTTC. This sequence encodes CASSFSDGYNEQFF.

The chain uses TRBV19 and TRBJ2-7; 7 bases fit TRBD1. Germline V gene sequence: CDR1 LNHDA, CDR2 SQIVND (reference sequence). J gave up 1 base and V 7 bases, and 7 bases lay outside the gene matches. This CDR3 contains 14 residues. The CDR3 sequence is CASKMAGGSYEQYF. The CDR3 DNA is TGTGCCAGTAAAATGGCAGGGGGTTCCTACGAGCAGTACTTC.

The V and J genes are TRBV7-6 and TRBJ2-1; 10 bases map to TRBD1. Germline V gene sequence: CDR1 SGHVS, CDR2 FNYEAQ. The CDR3 is 15 amino acids. Trimming took 4 bases from V and 5 from J; bases not matched to a gene: 5. CDR3 sequence reads: CASSSGTGADNEQFF. In DNA form, the CDR3 reads TGTGCCAGCAGCTCCGGGACAGGGGCCGACAATGAGCAGTTCTTC.

The gene calls are TRBV28 and TRBJ1-3, with D perhaps matching TRBD1 (5 bases). The germline V gene has CDR1 MDHEN and CDR2 SYDVKM. Trimming shortened V by 8 bases and J by 4 bases, and 15 bases separated the two germline ends. The CDR3 loop spans 14 amino acids. Here the CDR3 reads CASSGVREGNTIYF. CDR3 DNA: TGTGCCAGCTCCGGGGTCAGGGAGGGAAACACCATATATTTT.

Worth noting for this clone: Different DNA sequences within this sample yield the same CDR3. The chain recombines TRBV19 with TRBJ1-5, with a tentative D call TRBD1 (5 bases). V was shortened by 7 bases and J by 2 bases, with 6 bases between the two germline ends. The CDR3 totals 12 residues. The germline V gene encodes CDR1 LNHDA and CDR2 SQIVND (reference sequence). The CDR3 DNA follows: TGTGCCAGTACGGGGGGCAATCAGCCCCAGCATTTT. It codes for CASTGGNQPQHF.

The chain employs TRBV7-6 and TRBJ2-1, with D uncertain. With 3 bases removed from V and 5 bases from J, the gap between germline ends came to 8 bases. This CDR3 is built from 13 residues. CDR1 is SGHVS and CDR2 is FNYEAQ in the germline V gene. DNA of the CDR3: TGTGCCAGCAGCTTCGCAGGTAACAATGAGCAGTTCTTC. Translated: CASSFAGNNEQFF.

The chain recombines TRBV13 with TRBJ2-3; D unclear. Germline values: CDR1 PRHDT, CDR2 FYEKMQ (reference sequence). Trimming removed 5 bases from V and 4 bases from J, with 7 bases in between. The CDR3 loop spans 12 amino acids. CDR3: CASSPFPDTQYF. DNA of the CDR3: TGTGCCAGCAGCCCCTTTCCAGATACGCAGTATTTT.

The chain joins TRBV14 to TRBJ2-5, with D unclear. V shed 0 bases and J shed 1 base, with 12 bases lying between them. The CDR3 runs to 16 residues. Germline V lookup: CDR1 SGHDN, CDR2 FVKESK. The CDR3 loop is CASSQDLAQTQETQYF. The CDR3 DNA follows: TGTGCCAGCAGCCAAGATTTGGCCCAAACCCAAGAGACCCAGTACTTC.

This clone was detected once. The chain recombines TRBV9 with TRBJ1-1, with no clear D. Germline V lookup: CDR1 SGDLS, CDR2 YYNGEE. Trimming stripped 4 bases from V and 0 bases from J, with 13 bases between. The CDR3 runs to 15 residues. The CDR3, as DNA: TGTGCCAGCAGCACACGACGGTGGGTGAACACTGAAGCTTTCTTT. Its translation is CASSTRRWVNTEAFF.

The rearrangement joins TRBV5-1 to TRBJ2-1; the D gene is possibly TRBD1 (6 bases). There are 15 residues in the CDR3. The germline V gene encodes CDR1 SGHRS and CDR2 YFSETQ. Trimming removed 2 bases from V and 4 bases from J, with 13 bases in between. The DNA of the CDR3 is TGCGCCAGCAGCTTTATCAGGGGCCAATACAATGAGCAGTTCTTC. Amino acid sequence: CASSFIRGQYNEQFF.

This chain joins TRBV7-2 and TRBJ2-7; D unresolved. In germline, CDR1 is SGHTA, CDR2 FQGNSA. Trimming pared 1 base from V and 3 bases from J, leaving 10 bases between. The CDR3 is 14 amino acids. The CDR3 region has the DNA TGTGCCAGCAGCTTAGGGGCCGGGTACTACGAGCAGTACTTC. Encoded protein: CASSLGAGYYEQYF.

The V call is TRBV6-1, the J call TRBJ2-5; D is undetermined. Trimming took off 2 bases at V and 3 bases at J, with 7 bases between the two ends. The CDR3 consists of 13 residues. Per the germline V gene, CDR1 is MNHNS and CDR2 is SASEGT. CDR3 region: CASSERVKETQYF. CDR3 DNA: TGTGCCAGCAGTGAAAGGGTGAAAGAGACCCAGTACTTC.

The V and J genes are TRBV2 and TRBJ2-7, with D possibly being TRBD1 (6 bases). V lost 0 bases and J 2 bases, leaving 20 bases between the germline ends. The CDR3 has 18 residues. Germline V CDR1 and CDR2: SNHLY, FYNNEI. CDR3 sequence: CASSEAWSGQGTPYEQYF. The CDR3 coding sequence is TGTGCCAGCAGTGAAGCTTGGTCGGGGCAGGGGACCCCCTACGAGCAGTACTTC.

This chain links TRBV7-3 with TRBJ2-2; 10 bases map to TRBD2. V shed 3 bases and J 7 bases; nucleotides not matched to a gene: 8. The germline V gene encodes CDR1 SGHTA and CDR2 FQGTGA. The CDR3 has 16 residues. The CDR3 loop reads CASSFMLAGVVGELFF. For the CDR3, the DNA is TGTGCCAGCAGCTTTATGCTAGCGGGAGTGGTCGGGGAGCTGTTTTTT. The full variable domain, in which reference TRBV7-3 and TRBJ2-2 provide the parts outside the CDR3, is GAGVSQTPSNKVTEKGKYVELRCDPISGHTALYWYRQSLGQGPEFLIYFQGTGAADDSGLPNDRFFAVRPEGSVSTLKIQRTERGDSAVYLCASSFMLAGVVGELFFGEGSRLTVL.

V gene TRBV4-1 combines with J gene TRBJ1-1; 8 bases are shared with TRBD1. The CDR3 runs to 17 residues. With 4 bases clipped from V and 5 bases from J, the junction kept 15 bases outside the gene matches. CDR1 MGHRA and CDR2 YSYEKL come from the germline V gene. Here the CDR3 reads CASSPLDRDWVSTEAFF. The CDR3 DNA is TGCGCCAGCAGCCCTCTGGACAGGGATTGGGTGTCAACTGAAGCTTTCTTT.

This chain joins TRBV11-2 and TRBJ2-3; possibly TRBD1 for D (6 bases). V was trimmed by 3 bases and J by 2 bases, leaving 12 bases between them. The CDR3 is 15 amino acids. The germline CDR1 and CDR2 sequences are SGHAT and FQNNGV. CDR3 in amino acids: CASSFNRENTDTQYF. Written as DNA, the CDR3 is TGTGCCAGCAGCTTTAACAGGGAGAACACAGATACGCAGTATTTT.

The rearrangement uses TRBV10-3 and TRBJ2-7; TRBD2 agrees at 8 bases. The CDR3 covers 15 residues. J gave up 2 bases and V 4 bases, and 7 bases lay outside the gene matches. Germline CDR1 reads ENHRY; CDR2 reads SYGVKD. The CDR3 loop reads CAISVTSGATYEQYF. DNA for the CDR3: TGTGCCATCAGTGTAACTAGCGGCGCAACCTACGAGCAGTACTTC.

The chain joins TRBV7-8 to TRBJ1-2; weak D call: TRBD1 (5 bases). Germline V lookup: CDR1 SGHVS, CDR2 FQNEAQ. The CDR3 is 14 residues long. The V gene lost 1 base and the J gene lost 9 bases, with 15 bases spanning the gap. The DNA for the CDR3 is TGTGCCAGCAGCTTAGGGGGCGCCGTCAGTCGCTACACCTTC. Its protein product is CASSLGGAVSRYTF.

This chain links TRBV13 with TRBJ2-7; tentative D call: TRBD1 (8 bases). The ends were cut back, 5 bases at V and 7 bases at J, with 24 bases in the middle. Per the germline V gene, CDR1 is PRHDT and CDR2 is FYEKMQ (reference sequence). The CDR3 has 16 residues. The CDR3 loop is CASSPYPFGQGGEQYF. DNA for the CDR3: TGTGCCAGCAGCCCCTACCCCTTTGGACAGGGAGGGGAGCAGTACTTC.

This clone was recorded only once. This rearrangement joins TRBV5-5 to TRBJ1-1; unclear D gene. The CDR3 length is 13 residues. CDR1 and CDR2 (germline): SGHKS, YYEKEE (reference sequence). V was clipped by 0 bases and J by 11 bases, with 14 bases between them. CDR3 sequence (DNA): TGTGCCAGCAGCTTGGTAGGTGGCTTTACGGCTTTCTTT. Translation: CASSLVGGFTAFF.